The 15 T cell receptor beta chains below all came from one sample that was sequenced in a study of T cell repertoires and HLA-DP antigens. Clones were read by immunoSEQ multiplex PCR, and TCRdb kept only the in-frame ones, dropping some. The sample lists over 60,000 clones; roughly 78% were seen once. These receptors' antigens are unknown. Sequenced input: CD4+ T cells from PBMCs. Every receptor here comes from a man in his 60s in good health and CMV-seronegative.

By sample fraction, this clone is medium-sized. This chain uses TRBV5-5 with TRBJ1-1; D is ambiguous. The germline V gene has CDR1 SGHKS and CDR2 YYEKEE (reference sequence). The V end was cut by 0 bases, the J end by 4 bases, with 10 bases between. This CDR3 spans 14 amino acids. CDR3 DNA: TGTGCCAGCAGCTTGGTCGGGAGGAGCACTGAAGCTTTCTTT. The encoded protein is CASSLVGRSTEAFF. The full variable domain, in which reference TRBV5-5 and TRBJ1-1 provide the parts outside the CDR3, is DAGVTQSPTHLIKTRGQQVTLRCSPISGHKSVSWYQQVLGQGPQFIFQYYEKEERGRGNFPDRFSARQFPNYSSELNVNALLLGDSALYLCASSLVGRSTEAFFGQGTRLTVV.

This CDR3 reads CASSLTGAGETQYF. Here the CDR3 DNA reads TGTGCCAGCAGCTTGACAGGGGCAGGGGAGACCCAGTACTTC. The chain recombines TRBV2 with TRBJ2-5, with TRBD1 matching 8 bases. V was clipped by 6 bases and J by 5 bases; unmatched bases: 8. The germline V gene has CDR1 SNHLY and CDR2 FYNNEI. This CDR3 region has 14 residues. Full variable domain (missing parts from reference TRBV2 and TRBJ2-5): EPEVTQTPSHQVTQMGQEVILRCVPISNHLYFYWYRQILGQKVEFLVSFYNNEISEKSEIFDDQFSVERPDGSNFTLKIRSTKLEDSAMYFCASSLTGAGETQYFGPGTRLLVL.

J is TRBJ1-5 and V is TRBV19; D gene uncertain. V was pared by 8 bases and J by 2 bases, with 19 bases between. This CDR3 has 16 residues. The germline V gene has CDR1 LNHDA and CDR2 SQIVND (reference sequence). The CDR3 here is CASHDRALPGNQPQHF. CDR3 nucleotides: TGTGCCAGTCACGACCGGGCCCTTCCAGGCAATCAGCCCCAGCATTTT.

This sequence joins TRBV11-3 and TRBJ1-1; no clear D. Trimming stripped 5 bases from V and 4 bases from J, with 11 bases between. The germline V gene has CDR1 SGHNT and CDR2 YENEEA. The CDR3 has 13 residues. The CDR3 loop is CASSQTGRTEAFF. The CDR3 bases are TGTGCCAGCAGCCAGACTGGACGCACTGAAGCTTTCTTT.

The V call is TRBV7-8, the J call TRBJ2-3, with D perhaps assigned TRBD1 or TRBD2 (6 bases each). Germline CDR1 reads SGHVS; CDR2 reads FQNEAQ. Between the trimmed V and J ends, which lost 4 bases and 8 bases, there was a span of 10 bases. CDR3 length: 12 amino acids. The CDR3 DNA reads TGTGCCAGCAGCTCCGAGGGGGGTACGCAGTATTTT. The encoded protein is CASSSEGGTQYF.

This clone was seen once. The rearrangement uses TRBV27 and TRBJ2-3; 8 positions agree with TRBD1. CDR3 size: 14 residues. Germline lookup yields CDR1 MNHEY and CDR2 SMNVEV (reference sequence). The J segment lost 1 base and the V segment lost 6 bases, leaving 3 bases of the junction unmatched. CDR3 in amino acids: CASRTTGGTDTQYF. The DNA of the CDR3 is TGTGCCAGCAGGACGACAGGGGGCACAGATACGCAGTATTTT.

The chain recombines TRBV27 with TRBJ2-3; D possibly corresponds to TRBD2 (7 bases). This CDR3 is 16 amino acids long. Germline-derived CDR1 and CDR2 are MNHEY and SMNVEV (reference sequence). V was pared by 2 bases and J by 4 bases, with 16 bases between. The CDR3 sequence is CASSLGGAGRADTQYF. The CDR3 bases are TGTGCCAGCAGTTTAGGGGGGGCAGGGAGGGCAGATACGCAGTATTTT.

The CDR3 coding sequence is TGTGCCAGCAGGGACACTAGCGGGGGAACGGGGTATACGCAGTATTTT. Translating it yields CASRDTSGGTGYTQYF. V is TRBV2 and J is TRBJ2-3; 11 bases map to TRBD2. Germline CDR1 SNHLY, CDR2 FYNNEI. The CDR3 consists of 16 residues. V lost 6 bases, J lost 7 bases, and 12 bases stayed unmatched.

The chain links TRBV6-1 to TRBJ2-1; TRBD1 matches at 10 bases. Germline loops: CDR1 MNHNS, CDR2 SASEGT. This CDR3 has 15 amino acids. V gave up 7 bases and J gave up 7 bases; unmatched junction bases: 10. The chain's CDR3 is CASTRDRGIWNEQFF. DNA for the CDR3: TGTGCCAGCACCAGGGACAGGGGTATCTGGAATGAGCAGTTCTTC.

The V and J genes are TRBV4-2 and TRBJ2-3, with 14 bases aligning to TRBD2. There are 18 residues in the CDR3. Per the germline V gene, CDR1 is LGHNA and CDR2 is YNFKEQ. V gave up 2 bases and J gave up 6 bases; unmatched junction bases: 10. CDR3 bases: TGTGCCAGCAGCCAACGGACTAGCGGGAGGTCCGATCGGGATACGCAGTATTTT. Translation gives CASSQRTSGRSDRDTQYF.

This clone was recorded a few times. This rearrangement joins TRBV4-1 to TRBJ1-6, with 7 bases fitting TRBD1. The CDR3 is 15 residues long. The germline V gene encodes CDR1 MGHRA and CDR2 YSYEKL. V was clipped by 4 bases and J by 6 bases; unmatched bases: 6. This CDR3 reads CASSPAGQPNSPLHF. CDR3 DNA: TGCGCCAGCAGCCCCGCGGGACAGCCTAATTCACCCCTCCACTTT.

This clone occurred a few times. V usage is TRBV2 and J usage is TRBJ1-5; D gene uncertain. The CDR3 spans 14 residues. Germline CDR1 is SNHLY and CDR2 is FYNNEI. With 6 bases removed from V and 0 bases from J, the gap between germline ends came to 9 bases. The CDR3 is CASRPNYSNQPQHF. For the CDR3, the DNA is TGTGCCAGCAGGCCTAATTATAGCAATCAGCCCCAGCATTTT. Looking up the rest from reference TRBV2 and TRBJ1-5 gives the full variable domain: EPEVTQTPSHQVTQMGQEVILRCVPISNHLYFYWYRQILGQKVEFLVSFYNNEISEKSEIFDDQFSVERPDGSNFTLKIRSTKLEDSAMYFCASRPNYSNQPQHFGDGTRLSIL.

The rearrangement links TRBV25-1 to TRBJ2-2; D uncertain. The CDR3 has 14 amino acids. Trimming left V 1 base short and J 5 bases short, with 8 bases between. CDR1 and CDR2 (germline): MGHDK, SYGVNS. CDR3 coding DNA: TGTGCCAGCAGTGAATTAACCCCAACCGGGGAGCTGTTTTTT. It is translated as CASSELTPTGELFF.

The J gene is TRBJ2-1, the V gene TRBV4-3; 7 positions match TRBD2. The CDR3 has 13 residues. Germline lookup yields CDR1 LGHNA and CDR2 YSLEER. V lost 3 bases and J lost 9; bases outside the gene matches: 5. The CDR3 sequence: CASSQGRAAEQFF. The CDR3, as DNA: TGCGCCAGCAGCCAGGGGAGGGCCGCTGAGCAGTTCTTC.

The chain couples TRBV7-2 to TRBJ2-3, with D possibly TRBD2 on 6 matching bases. V was trimmed by 7 bases and J by 2 bases, leaving 13 bases between them. Germline V gene data show CDR1 as SGHTA and CDR2 as FQGNSA. The CDR3 runs to 14 residues. As DNA, the CDR3 is TGTGCCAGCAACGAGGGGCGGGACACAGATACGCAGTATTTT. Its protein is CASNEGRDTDTQYF.